This T cell receptor beta chain was documented in a study of beta chain features in type 1 diabetes. This clone was counted between two and nine times. Its antigen is undetermined. General observations from the study: In type 1 diabetes patients, VDJ junctions had fewer insertions; deletions at these junctions were more frequent.

Expressed TCRB transcripts were sequenced, since all the RNA that had been isolated was reverse transcribed. Data came from immunoSEQ multiplex PCR; TCRdb stores just in-frame clones and leaves some out. The sample shows over 700,000 clones, about 17% of them seen only once. Sorting produced populations that all topped 98% purity. The CDR3 runs 14 residues. Sequenced sample: naive CD4+ T cells from blood. The clonotype was recovered from a woman aged 18-30 years in good health. The J gene is TRBJ2-7, the V gene TRBV21-1; TRBD1 is the table's D call and was not checked against the DNA. TRBV21-1 is marked as a pseudogene. The CDR3 protein is CASSNVRHTYEQYF. CDR3 sequence (DNA): TGTGCCAGCAGCAATGTCCGCCACACCTACGAGCAGTACTTC.